These 27 T cell receptor beta chains were sequenced from one sample in a study of vaccination and CD4 T cells after COVID-19. Described treatment: approximately nine-day PBMC culture with coronavirus spike peptide pools or control peptides (ViraFEST assay). Antigens for these TCRs are unknown. The Oncomine TCR Beta short-read assay was applied to DNA of cultured CD4+ T cells. TCRdb reprocessed the PCR reads via MiXCR and lists one record per CDR3 protein. The sample holds under 25,000 distinct CDR3 sequences, 20% to 30% seen once. The material sequenced was cultured CD4+ T cells from blood. The receptors were gathered from a human donor with COVID-19.

This chain joins TRBV7-6 and TRBJ2-1; either TRBD1 or TRBD2 may fit D (6 bases each). This CDR3 is built from 16 residues. V lost 3 bases to trimming and J lost 5 bases, with 17 bases between them. Germline V gene data show CDR1 as SGHVS and CDR2 as FNYEAQ. CDR3 region: CASSFSRTGANNEQFF. CDR3 bases: TGTGCCAGCAGCTTCTCCCGCACGGGGGCAAACAATGAGCAGTTCTTC. Full variable domain (rest looked up from reference TRBV7-6 and TRBJ2-1): GAGVSQSPRYKVTKRGQDVALRCDPISGHVSLYWYRQALGQGPEFLTYFNYEAQQDKSGLPNDRFSAERPEGSISTLTIQRTEQRDSAMYRCASSFSRTGANNEQFFGPGTRLTVL.

This clonotype was picked up a small number of times. CDR3 protein: CARVPGQGCHGYTF. The CDR3 DNA is TGTGCCAGGGTCCCGGGACAGGGGTGCCATGGCTACACCTTC. V gene TRBV21-1 combines with J gene TRBJ1-2; the table's D call TRBD1 went unverified against the DNA. TRBV21-1 is listed as a pseudogene. This CDR3 comprises 14 residues.

This clonotype was detected a few times. This chain links TRBV20-1 with TRBJ1-2; D gene ambiguous. CDR1 and CDR2 from the germline V gene are DFQATT and SNEGSKA (reference sequence). The germline V and J ends were trimmed by 6 bases and 2 bases, with 7 bases remaining between them. The CDR3 has 11 residues. Here the CDR3 reads CSAVGNYGYTF. For the CDR3, the DNA is TGCAGTGCGGTCGGGAACTATGGCTACACCTTC.

The V call is TRBV9, the J call TRBJ1-6, with D possibly matching TRBD1 (6 bases). Germline CDR1 and CDR2: SGDLS and YYNGEE. The V and J ends lost 7 bases and 4 bases respectively, with 15 bases between them. The CDR3 extends over 15 amino acids. The CDR3 spells CASAEGGLYNSPLHF. CDR3 bases: TGTGCCAGCGCAGAGGGGGGGCTTTATAATTCACCCCTCCACTTT.

J is TRBJ1-2 and V is TRBV11-3, with 7 bases identical to TRBD1. Trimming removed 5 bases from V and 8 bases from J; junction bases left unmatched: 8. Germline values: CDR1 SGHNT, CDR2 YENEEA. CDR3 length: 13 amino acids. The CDR3 here is CASSLTGTRGYTF. The DNA for the CDR3 is TGTGCCAGCAGCCTGACAGGGACGCGCGGCTACACCTTC.

The chain uses TRBV6-5 and TRBJ2-5; 11 bases align to TRBD2. Germline assignment: CDR1 MNHEY and CDR2 SVGAGI. The CDR3 is 17 residues long. J lost 5 bases, V lost 2 bases, and 10 bases had no gene match. The DNA of the CDR3 is TGTGCCAGCAGTTACCCGAATAGCGGGGGGGCCGGGGAGACCCAGTACTTC. It encodes CASSYPNSGGAGETQYF.

This clonotype was counted between two and nine times. The V and J genes are TRBV5-4 and TRBJ1-5; no firm D call. V was trimmed by 0 bases and J by 6 bases, leaving 10 bases between them. The germline gives CDR1 SGHNT, CDR2 YYREEE (reference sequence). CDR3 length: 14 amino acids. The CDR3 here is CASSLAGEGQPQHF. DNA of the CDR3: TGTGCCAGCAGCTTGGCTGGGGAGGGTCAGCCCCAGCATTTT.

This clonotype has more than one count but fewer than ten. The rearrangement uses TRBV28 and TRBJ1-1; the D is unclear. CDR1 is MDHEN, CDR2 SYDVKM, per germline. The V gene lost 8 bases and the J gene lost 5 bases, with 12 bases spanning the gap. The CDR3 spans 12 residues. DNA for the CDR3: TGTGCCAGCCGATTCCCTAGAACTGAAGCTTTCTTT. Protein sequence: CASRFPRTEAFF.

This clonotype showed up just a few times. The rearrangement joins TRBV6-1 to TRBJ2-2; D unresolved. CDR1 and CDR2 (germline): MNHNS, SASEGT. The CDR3 contains 13 residues. The V gene lost 9 bases and the J gene lost 5 bases, with 13 bases spanning the gap. The CDR3 spells CASTQDGTGELFF. In DNA, the CDR3 is TGTGCCAGTACGCAGGACGGGACCGGGGAGCTGTTTTTT.

This chain connects TRBV6-1 to TRBJ1-1; no clear D gene. The CDR3 extends over 12 amino acids. CDR1 and CDR2 (germline): MNHNS, SASEGT. The V and J ends lost 9 bases and 8 bases respectively, with 16 bases between them. The CDR3 loop is CASRTGRLEAFF. CDR3 nucleotide sequence: TGTGCCAGTCGAACCGGACGCCTGGAAGCTTTCTTT.

The chain links TRBV27 to TRBJ1-2; D ambiguous. Germline V CDR1 and CDR2: MNHEY, SMNVEV (reference sequence). CDR3 length equals 13 residues. V lost 2 bases to trimming and J lost 4 bases, with 8 bases between them. The CDR3 sequence is CASSLVAGYGYTF. The DNA of the CDR3 is TGTGCCAGCAGTTTAGTGGCAGGCTATGGCTACACCTTC.

The chain links TRBV18 to TRBJ1-3; D is ambiguous. This CDR3 is 14 amino acids long. Germline loops: CDR1 KGHSH, CDR2 LQKENI. V lost 3 bases and J 2 bases, leaving 8 bases between the germline ends. The CDR3 protein is CASSPGGTGNTIYF. The CDR3 DNA reads TGTGCCAGCTCACCGGGAGGGACTGGAAACACCATATATTTT.

The genes are TRBV12-3 or TRBV12-4 and TRBJ1-2; no firm D call. The CDR3 covers 14 residues. V was clipped by 6 bases and J by 0 bases, with 11 bases between them. The DNA for the CDR3 is TGTGCCAGCAGCACCACACCTTCTAACTATGGCTACACCTTC. Amino acid sequence: CASSTTPSNYGYTF.

The chain employs TRBV5-4 and TRBJ2-3; a weak D match, TRBD1 (6 bases). From germline, CDR1 is SGHNT and CDR2 YYREEE (reference sequence). The CDR3 runs to 15 residues. Trimming took 0 bases from V and 0 from J, leaving 8 bases between them. In DNA form, the CDR3 reads TGTGCCAGCAGCTTGGGGGGGCAAAGCACAGATACGCAGTATTTT. It codes for CASSLGGQSTDTQYF.

This chain joins TRBV11-3 and TRBJ2-5, with 7 positions matching TRBD1. Unmatched junction bases numbered 3, after V lost 1 base and J lost 4 bases. Germline V gene sequence: CDR1 SGHNT, CDR2 YENEEA. This CDR3 has 14 residues. CDR3 region: CASSLGGQRETQYF. As DNA, the CDR3 is TGTGCCAGCAGCTTAGGGGGACAGAGAGAGACCCAGTACTTC.

The CDR3 region has the DNA TGTGCCAGCAGCTTAGATCCCCTCGGGACGCGAGGCACAGATACGCAGTATTTT. This codes for CASSLDPLGTRGTDTQYF. The rearrangement joins TRBV11-3 to TRBJ2-3; D assignment may be TRBD1 or TRBD2 (5 bases each). CDR1 is SGHNT and CDR2 is YENEEA in the germline V gene. CDR3 length equals 18 residues. V lost 0 bases and J lost 1, with 17 bases in between.

The chain carries TRBV27 and TRBJ1-2, with 7 positions matching TRBD1. The CDR3 covers 15 residues. CDR1 is MNHEY and CDR2 is SMNVEV in the germline V gene (reference sequence). Germline trimming cut 2 bases from V and 7 bases from J; bases unmatched to any gene: 10. The CDR3 bases are TGTGCCAGCAGTTTAACGATAGGGGGCGCGTTTGGCTACACCTTC. Residues: CASSLTIGGAFGYTF.

Only a few counts were recorded for this clonotype. The chain carries TRBV29-1 and TRBJ2-1; D is ambiguous. V was clipped by 8 bases and J by 4 bases, with 6 bases between them. From germline, CDR1 is SQVTM and CDR2 ANQGSEA. The CDR3 contains 10 residues. CDR3 sequence: CSSSYNEQFF. CDR3 coding DNA: TGCAGCTCGTCGTACAATGAGCAGTTCTTC.

The gene calls are TRBV7-8 and TRBJ1-2; tentative D call: TRBD1 (6 bases). There are 17 residues in the CDR3. The germline CDR1 and CDR2 sequences are SGHVS and FQNEAQ. Trimming took off 1 base at V and 0 bases at J, with 15 bases between the two ends. CDR3: CASSLGTARKSNYGYTF. The CDR3 DNA is TGTGCCAGCAGCTTAGGGACAGCCCGAAAATCTAACTATGGCTACACCTTC. Looking up the rest from reference TRBV7-8 and TRBJ1-2 gives the full variable domain: GAGVSQSPRYKVAKRGQDVALRCDPISGHVSLFWYQQALGQGPEFLTYFQNEAQLDKSGLPSDRFFAERPEGSVSTLKIQRTQQEDSAVYLCASSLGTARKSNYGYTFGSGTRLTVV.

As for this clonotype: One junction end disagrees with the germline gene, perhaps due to a read error. V is TRBV7-2 and J is TRBJ2-7; D remains ambiguous. Germline V gene data show CDR1 as SGHTA and CDR2 as FQGNSA. This CDR3 contains 14 residues. The CDR3 coding sequence is TGTGTCAGCAGCCCCATGAAGGTGACGGGCGAGCAGTACTTC. It encodes CVSSPMKVTGEQYF.

The chain couples TRBV7-2 to TRBJ2-7; possible D gene TRBD1, 6 bases. Deletions cut 4 bases from V and 2 bases from J, with 18 bases between. The germline gives CDR1 SGHTA, CDR2 FQGNSA. The CDR3 has 16 residues. DNA for the CDR3: TGTGCCAGCAGCTCCAGACAGGCGAAGAACCCCTACGAGCAGTACTTC. Protein product: CASSSRQAKNPYEQYF.

The V and J genes are TRBV5-4 and TRBJ1-2; tentative D call: TRBD1 (5 bases). With 1 base removed from V and 6 bases from J, the gap between germline ends came to 10 bases. The CDR3 has 13 residues. Germline CDR1 reads SGHNT; CDR2 reads YYREEE (reference sequence). The CDR3 nucleotides read TGTGCCAGCAGCTTGTTTAGGGGAGATGGCTACACCTTC. As protein: CASSLFRGDGYTF. Full variable domain (rest looked up from reference TRBV5-4 and TRBJ1-2): ETGVTQSPTHLIKTRGQQVTLRCSSQSGHNTVSWYQQALGQGPQFIFQYYREEENGRGNFPPRFSGLQFPNYSSELNVNALELDDSALYLCASSLFRGDGYTFGSGTRLTVV.

V gene TRBV19 combines with J gene TRBJ2-3, with D possibly matching TRBD2 (7 bases). V lost 7 bases and J lost 2, with 16 bases in between. CDR1 is LNHDA and CDR2 is SQIVND in the germline V gene (reference sequence). The CDR3 extends over 15 amino acids. The CDR3 coding sequence is TGTGCCAGTACTTTTTCGGGGGGCAACACAGATACGCAGTATTTT. It specifies CASTFSGGNTDTQYF.

The CDR3 DNA sequence: TGTGCCAGTAGCCAACAGGCACGGTTAGAAAAACTGTTTTTT. It codes for CASSQQARLEKLFF. V and J are TRBV19 and TRBJ1-4, with D maybe TRBD1 (5 bases). The CDR3 covers 14 residues. Trimming took off 6 bases at V and 8 bases at J, with 16 bases between the two ends. Germline values: CDR1 LNHDA, CDR2 SQIVND (reference sequence).

This clonotype was seen a handful of times. V gene TRBV6-5 combines with J gene TRBJ2-4; a weak D match, TRBD1 (5 bases). CDR1 and CDR2 (germline): MNHEY, SVGAGI. This CDR3 contains 17 residues. The V end was cut by 5 bases, the J end by 6 bases, with 23 bases between. This CDR3 reads CASSNFRAQGSGNIQYF. The DNA of the CDR3 is TGTGCCAGCAGTAACTTTCGGGCCCAGGGTAGTGGAAACATTCAGTACTTC.

The chain joins TRBV12-3 or TRBV12-4 to TRBJ1-5; 7 bases fit TRBD1. After removal of 0 bases from V and 6 bases from J, the junction contained 2 bases not matched to a gene. The CDR3 has 14 residues. The CDR3 protein is CASSLAGGGQPQHF. The CDR3 DNA follows: TGTGCCAGCAGTTTAGCAGGGGGCGGTCAGCCCCAGCATTTT.

This clonotype has just a few counts. The chain links TRBV11-3 to TRBJ1-1; 10 bases map to TRBD1. Germline CDR1 and CDR2: SGHNT and YENEEA. This CDR3 has 15 residues. Losses at the gene ends were 5 bases for V and 6 bases for J; bases not matched to a gene: 9. The CDR3 loop is CASSPRQGAGPEAFF. In DNA form, the CDR3 reads TGTGCCAGCAGCCCGCGACAGGGGGCTGGCCCTGAAGCTTTCTTT.